Listed here are 32 T cell receptor beta chains from one sample, sequenced in a study of shared clonotypes between healthy human individuals. Naivety among CD8 cells was defined by CD45RO negativity and positive CCR7 selection, thereby excluding terminally differentiated effector memory CD45RA+ cells. TCRdb's table, derived via immunoSEQ multiplex PCR, lists solely in-frame clones and lacks some. The sample contains about 2 million clones, about 95% of which appear only once. Sequencing was performed on naive CD8+ T cells sorted from blood. Source of these receptors: a man aged 18-30 years in good health.

In the case of this clone: The same CDR3 can be traced to other DNA sequences in this sample. This chain links TRBV6-1 with TRBJ2-7; 7 bases match TRBD2. The CDR3 consists of 15 residues. V dropped 1 base and J dropped 2; count of bases not matched to a gene: 5. The germline V gene has CDR1 MNHNS and CDR2 SASEGT. The CDR3 spells CASSEGLAATYEQYF. The CDR3 nucleotides are TGTGCCAGCAGTGAAGGGCTAGCGGCCACCTACGAGCAGTACTTC.

This chain uses TRBV13 with TRBJ1-1; no reliable D call. Per the germline V gene, CDR1 is PRHDT and CDR2 is FYEKMQ (reference sequence). The CDR3 covers 15 residues. Trimming left V 3 bases short and J 2 bases short, with 13 bases between. CDR3 region: CASSFAPQANTEAFF. CDR3 DNA: TGTGCCAGCAGCTTCGCCCCCCAGGCTAACACTGAAGCTTTCTTT.

V usage is TRBV10-1 and J usage is TRBJ2-4, with 12 nucleotides matching TRBD2. The CDR3 length is 22 residues. J gave up 0 bases and V 2 bases, and 17 bases lay outside the gene matches. The germline V gene encodes CDR1 WNHNN and CDR2 SYGVQD (reference sequence). Written as DNA, the CDR3 is TGCGCCAGCAGTGAGACCGAAACTAGCGGGAGGAACATAAAGCTAGCCAAAAACATTCAGTACTTC. Protein sequence: CASSETETSGRNIKLAKNIQYF.

The CDR3 here is CAISESTGGSTDTQYF. Written as DNA, the CDR3 is TGTGCCATCAGTGAGTCGACTGGAGGGTCCACAGATACGCAGTATTTT. J is TRBJ2-3 and V is TRBV10-3; TRBD2 is a possible D gene (6 bases). With 0 bases removed from V and 2 bases from J, the gap between germline ends came to 12 bases. This CDR3 has 16 amino acids. Per the germline V gene, CDR1 is ENHRY and CDR2 is SYGVKD.

The rearrangement uses TRBV7-9 and TRBJ2-7, with D possibly being TRBD2 (5 bases). The CDR3 sequence is 15 residues long. Germline assignment: CDR1 SEHNR and CDR2 FQNEAQ (reference sequence). V shed 5 bases and J shed 2 bases, with 16 bases lying between them. Written as DNA, the CDR3 is TGTGCCAGCAGCCCTAGCCTGGGCAGAACCTACGAGCAGTACTTC. It codes for CASSPSLGRTYEQYF.

V and J are TRBV28 and TRBJ1-5; weak D call: TRBD1 (6 bases). This CDR3 is built from 13 residues. Germline assignment: CDR1 MDHEN and CDR2 SYDVKM. The V gene lost 10 bases and the J gene lost 9 bases, with 19 bases spanning the gap. CDR3 DNA: TGTGCCACAGGGGCACCCGGGCCCAGGCCCCAGCATTTT. Translated, it gives CATGAPGPRPQHF.

The chain employs TRBV7-2 and TRBJ2-1; 12 bases align to TRBD2. The CDR3 consists of 16 residues. After removal of 5 bases from V and 10 bases from J, the junction contained 12 bases not matched to a gene. Germline assignment: CDR1 SGHTA and CDR2 FQGNSA. In DNA form, the CDR3 reads TGTGCCAGCAGCCCCTCGACTAGCGGGAGAGGCTGGGAGCAGTTCTTC. Its protein product is CASSPSTSGRGWEQFF.

CDR3 nucleotide sequence: TGTGCCTGGAGTGTACTTTCAGCCTTGAATGAAAAACTGTTTTTT. Encoded protein: CAWSVLSALNEKLFF. The chain employs TRBV30 and TRBJ1-4; D not certain. Germline lookup yields CDR1 GTSNPN and CDR2 SVGIG (reference sequence). There are 15 residues in the CDR3. With 0 bases removed from V and 5 bases from J, the gap between germline ends came to 13 bases.

The rearrangement joins TRBV10-3 to TRBJ2-7, with D perhaps TRBD2 (7 bases). The germline V and J ends were trimmed by 4 bases and 7 bases, with 23 bases remaining between them. Germline loops: CDR1 ENHRY, CDR2 SYGVKD. The CDR3 spans 16 residues. The CDR3 is CAISANREGDLREQYF. For the CDR3, the DNA is TGTGCCATCAGTGCTAACAGGGAGGGCGACTTAAGAGAGCAGTACTTC.

The chain is built from TRBV25-1 and TRBJ1-1; D is possibly TRBD1 (6 bases). The V gene's germline CDR1 is MGHDK and CDR2 SYGVNS. The CDR3 consists of 14 residues. The V end lost 6 bases, the J end lost 7 bases, and 18 bases lay between the germline ends. The CDR3 loop reads CASSPNGQTDEAFF. CDR3 DNA: TGTGCCAGCAGCCCTAACGGACAGACCGATGAAGCTTTCTTT.

In its sample, this clone was seen once. The V call is TRBV13, the J call TRBJ2-3, with D maybe TRBD1 (6 bases). Trimming stripped 4 bases from V and 2 bases from J, with 10 bases between. This CDR3 has 14 residues. CDR1 is PRHDT and CDR2 is FYEKMQ in the germline V gene (reference sequence). The CDR3 protein is CASSYRDNTDTQYF. The CDR3 bases are TGTGCCAGCAGCTACCGGGACAACACAGATACGCAGTATTTT.

This chain connects TRBV13 to TRBJ2-1; a weak D match, TRBD1 (7 bases). The V end was cut by 3 bases, the J end by 6 bases, with 18 bases between. The CDR3 totals 16 residues. CDR1 is PRHDT and CDR2 is FYEKMQ in the germline V gene (reference sequence). The CDR3 reads CASSFRRDSLFNEQFF. DNA for the CDR3: TGTGCCAGCAGCTTTAGGCGGGACAGTCTATTCAATGAGCAGTTCTTC.

This chain joins TRBV13 and TRBJ2-7, with 7 bases matching TRBD1. Per the germline V gene, CDR1 is PRHDT and CDR2 is FYEKMQ (reference sequence). The CDR3 spans 14 residues. Trimming removed 5 bases from V and 3 bases from J; junction bases left unmatched: 7. The chain's CDR3 is CASSHPGQSYEQYF. DNA of the CDR3: TGTGCCAGCAGCCACCCGGGACAGAGCTACGAGCAGTACTTC.

The chain combines TRBV11-1 with TRBJ1-5; D not certain. There are 11 residues in the CDR3. Trimming took off 3 bases at V and 7 bases at J, with 4 bases between the two ends. Germline loops: CDR1 SGHAT, CDR2 FQDESV (reference sequence). Here the CDR3 reads CASSFYQPQHF. DNA for the CDR3: TGTGCCAGCAGCTTCTACCAGCCCCAGCATTTT.

This chain connects TRBV19 to TRBJ2-5; D gene uncertain. The CDR3 totals 17 residues. From germline, CDR1 is LNHDA and CDR2 SQIVND (reference sequence). V lost 3 bases and J 2 bases, leaving 19 bases between the germline ends. The CDR3 reads CASSIPTGPTLQETQYF. DNA of the CDR3: TGTGCCAGTAGTATTCCAACGGGCCCGACCCTACAAGAGACCCAGTACTTC.

The chain uses TRBV27 and TRBJ1-5, with 9 bases aligning to TRBD1. Trimming cost V 3 bases and J 5 bases; bases outside gene matches: 2. Germline loops: CDR1 MNHEY, CDR2 SMNVEV (reference sequence). The CDR3 consists of 14 residues. DNA for the CDR3: TGTGCCAGCAGTTTGGGGACAGGGCATCAGCCCCAGCATTTT. It yields the protein CASSLGTGHQPQHF.

The rearrangement joins TRBV28 to TRBJ2-7; D is possibly TRBD1 or TRBD2 (6 bases each). The ends were cut back, 8 bases at V and 2 bases at J, with 13 bases in the middle. This CDR3 contains 13 residues. Germline CDR1 is MDHEN and CDR2 is SYDVKM. The CDR3: CASQGRITYEQYF. The CDR3 nucleotides are TGTGCCAGCCAGGGGAGGATTACCTACGAGCAGTACTTC.

This clone was counted between two and nine times. This chain uses TRBV7-9 with TRBJ1-6; TRBD1 aligns across 10 bases. Germline assignment: CDR1 SEHNR and CDR2 FQNEAQ (reference sequence). J gave up 9 bases and V 3 bases, and 5 bases lay outside the gene matches. This CDR3 has 15 residues. CDR3 coding DNA: TGTGCCAGCAGCTTGGTAGGACAGGGGGTTTCACCCCTCCACTTT. It codes for CASSLVGQGVSPLHF.

This sequence joins TRBV27 and TRBJ2-1; no firm D call. The CDR3 runs to 15 residues. The V end was cut by 0 bases, the J end by 2 bases, with 8 bases between. CDR1 and CDR2 (germline): MNHEY, SMNVEV (reference sequence). In DNA, the CDR3 is TGTGCCAGCAGTTTATCAGTGGGAACCTACAATGAGCAGTTCTTC. This encodes CASSLSVGTYNEQFF.

Points on this clone: The same CDR3 also results from other DNA sequences found in this sample. V gene TRBV4-1 combines with J gene TRBJ2-1; D remains unclear. Trimming took off 1 base at V and 9 bases at J, with 7 bases between the two ends. The germline gives CDR1 MGHRA, CDR2 YSYEKL. The CDR3 consists of 12 residues. The chain's CDR3 is CASSQGGVEQFF. In nucleotides, the CDR3 is TGCGCCAGCAGCCAAGGGGGTGTTGAGCAGTTCTTC.

The rearrangement links TRBV6-6 to TRBJ2-3, with D unresolved. V lost 0 bases to trimming and J lost 6 bases, with 10 bases between them. The germline CDR1 and CDR2 sequences are MNHNY and SVGAGI (reference sequence). The length of the CDR3 is 14 residues. CDR3: CASSYSLGLDTQYF. The CDR3 DNA reads TGTGCCAGCAGTTACTCTTTAGGCCTGGATACGCAGTATTTT.

This chain links TRBV7-6 with TRBJ2-7; possibly TRBD2 for D (6 bases). The V and J ends lost 1 base and 7 bases respectively, with 20 bases between them. Germline V gene sequence: CDR1 SGHVS, CDR2 FNYEAQ. The CDR3 is made up of 16 amino acids. CDR3 sequence (DNA): TGTGCCAGCAGCTTAGGGGCTAGCGATAGTGGTGTAGAGCAGTACTTC. Protein sequence: CASSLGASDSGVEQYF.

With respect to this clone: Other DNA sequences of this sample code for an identical CDR3. The chain employs TRBV10-3 and TRBJ1-4; D gene uncertain. Germline CDR1 is ENHRY and CDR2 is SYGVKD. The CDR3 length is 13 residues. Between the trimmed V and J ends, which lost 3 bases and 8 bases, there was a span of 10 bases. The CDR3 DNA is TGTGCCATCAGTGACCGGGGAGGCGAAAAACTGTTTTTT. Protein: CAISDRGGEKLFF.

Regarding this clone: This sample includes further DNA sequences coding for the same CDR3. The chain links TRBV6-6 to TRBJ1-1, with D possibly TRBD1 on 6 matching bases. The germline V and J ends were trimmed by 4 bases and 3 bases, with 15 bases remaining between them. The CDR3 runs to 15 residues. Germline V lookup: CDR1 MNHNY, CDR2 SVGAGI (reference sequence). Here the CDR3 DNA reads TGTGCCAGCAGTTCGGACAGAGAAGGGGACACTGAAGCTTTCTTT. It codes for CASSSDREGDTEAFF.

The chain couples TRBV14 to TRBJ2-2, with D uncertain. The CDR3 is 11 residues long. Trimming stripped 8 bases from V and 7 bases from J, with 8 bases between. Germline CDR1 SGHDN, CDR2 FVKESK. The CDR3 spells CASGGFGELFF. The CDR3 DNA sequence: TGTGCCAGCGGCGGCTTCGGGGAGCTGTTTTTT.

The chain links TRBV11-2 to TRBJ2-7, with TRBD2 identical over 11 bases. Germline CDR1 SGHAT, CDR2 FQNNGV. Trimming at V came to 6 bases and at J to 4 bases, leaving 2 bases not matched to a gene. The CDR3 is made up of 13 amino acids. CDR3 residues: CASSSGREYEQYF. The DNA for the CDR3 is TGTGCCAGCAGTAGCGGGAGGGAGTACGAGCAGTACTTC.

This clone has just a few counts. Other DNA sequences in this specimen translate into the identical CDR3. The chain couples TRBV27 to TRBJ2-1; D uncertain. The CDR3 extends over 11 amino acids. Trimming removed 2 bases at V and 8 bases at J, with 4 bases between. Germline CDR1 reads MNHEY; CDR2 reads SMNVEV (reference sequence). In DNA form, the CDR3 reads TGTGCCAGCAGTTTAGGAGATGAGCAGTTCTTC. Translation gives CASSLGDEQFF.

To note about this clone: The identical CDR3 is also encoded by other nucleotide sequences in the sample. V is TRBV27 and J is TRBJ2-1; D is unclear. CDR1 is MNHEY and CDR2 is SMNVEV in the germline V gene (reference sequence). The length of the CDR3 is 13 residues. Trimming shortened V by 3 bases and J by 5 bases, and 8 bases separated the two germline ends. CDR3 DNA: TGTGCCAGCAGTTTGTCAGGTAACAATGAGCAGTTCTTC. Protein product: CASSLSGNNEQFF.

This chain links TRBV18 with TRBJ2-3; TRBD1 is a possible D gene (6 bases). The ends were cut back, 7 bases at V and 0 bases at J, with 14 bases in the middle. This CDR3 spans 15 amino acids. CDR1 KGHSH and CDR2 LQKENI come from the germline V gene. The CDR3 is CASLSGTTSTDTQYF. DNA of the CDR3: TGTGCCAGCTTATCCGGGACAACTAGCACAGATACGCAGTATTTT.

This chain joins TRBV7-2 and TRBJ2-1; D unresolved. This CDR3 has 12 amino acids. The V gene lost 5 bases and the J gene lost 7 bases, with 9 bases spanning the gap. CDR1 and CDR2 (germline): SGHTA, FQGNSA. The CDR3 here is CASSKVTNEQFF. Written as DNA, the CDR3 is TGTGCCAGCAGCAAGGTTACAAATGAGCAGTTCTTC.

The gene calls are TRBV4-3 and TRBJ1-1; D is ambiguous. The germline V gene has CDR1 LGHNA and CDR2 YSLEER. There are 14 residues in the CDR3. Deletions cut 0 bases from V and 4 bases from J, with 9 bases between. CDR3 in amino acids: CASSQDRSGTEAFF. The CDR3 DNA sequence: TGCGCCAGCAGCCAAGATAGGTCCGGCACTGAAGCTTTCTTT.

This rearrangement joins TRBV2 to TRBJ2-1, with D tentatively TRBD1 (5 bases). The CDR3 length is 14 residues. CDR1 is SNHLY and CDR2 is FYNNEI in the germline V gene. The ends were cut back, 11 bases at V and 7 bases at J, with 21 bases in the middle. CDR3 amino acids: CADRPDGTVNEQFF. The CDR3 DNA reads TGTGCCGACAGACCAGACGGTACGGTAAATGAGCAGTTCTTC.